Sequencing of this T cell receptor beta chain was carried out in a study of cytotoxic CD8 clonotypes in ibrutinib-treated CLL. Background on the study: Included were 11 relapsed/refractory and 15 treatment-naive patients, of whom fewer than 18 were IGHV unmutated. Partial response occurred in approximately 24 patients and complete response in 2; at median approximately 68 months, about 14 remained remitted and roughly twelve progressed. Findings and limits, study-wide: An increase in clonality occurred at ibrutinib response, followed by a return toward baseline at progression.

About this clone: Its antigen is not known.

Produced via immunoSEQ multiplex PCR; TCRdb's table is partial and in-frame only. Counted here are approximately 340,000 clones, about 64% occurring once; the ten biggest clones make up roughly 6%. Trimming at V came to 4 bases and at J to 4 bases, leaving 9 bases not matched to a gene. The CDR3 is 17 residues long. The sample was PBMCs, taken after 36 months of ibrutinib treatment. The chain couples TRBV5-3 to TRBJ2-2; 11 bases align to TRBD2. TRBV5-3 is noted as an ORF with a role that remains uncertain. This clonotype was sampled from a human donor with chronic lymphocytic leukemia. In nucleotides, the CDR3 is TGTGCCAGAAGCCAAAGACTAGCGGGGCTCATCACCGGGGAGCTGTTTTTT. This gives the protein CARSQRLAGLITGELFF.